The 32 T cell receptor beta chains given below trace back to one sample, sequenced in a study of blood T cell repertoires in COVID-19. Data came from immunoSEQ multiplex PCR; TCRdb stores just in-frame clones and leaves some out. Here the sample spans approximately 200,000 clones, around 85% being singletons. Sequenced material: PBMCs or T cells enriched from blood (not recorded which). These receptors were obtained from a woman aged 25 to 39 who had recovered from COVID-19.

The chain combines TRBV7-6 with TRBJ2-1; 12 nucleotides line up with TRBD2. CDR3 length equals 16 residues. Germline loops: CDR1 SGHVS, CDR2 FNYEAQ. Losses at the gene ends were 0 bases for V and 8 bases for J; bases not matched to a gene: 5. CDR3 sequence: CASSLASSGRADEQFF. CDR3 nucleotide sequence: TGTGCCAGCAGCTTAGCATCTAGCGGGAGGGCCGATGAGCAGTTCTTC.

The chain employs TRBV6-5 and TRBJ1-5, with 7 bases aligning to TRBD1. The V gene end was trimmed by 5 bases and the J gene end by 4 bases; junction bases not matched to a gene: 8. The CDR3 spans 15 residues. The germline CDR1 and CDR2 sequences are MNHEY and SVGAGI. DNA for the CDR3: TGTGCCAGCAGTCAGACTCGGGACAGTAATCAGCCCCAGCATTTT. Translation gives CASSQTRDSNQPQHF.

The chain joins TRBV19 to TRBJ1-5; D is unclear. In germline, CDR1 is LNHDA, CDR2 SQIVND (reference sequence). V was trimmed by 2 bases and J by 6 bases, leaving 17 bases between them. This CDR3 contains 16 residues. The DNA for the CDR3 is TGTGCCAGTAGTATAAGGTTCTCAGAGGTTACTCAGCCCCAGCATTTT. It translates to CASSIRFSEVTQPQHF.

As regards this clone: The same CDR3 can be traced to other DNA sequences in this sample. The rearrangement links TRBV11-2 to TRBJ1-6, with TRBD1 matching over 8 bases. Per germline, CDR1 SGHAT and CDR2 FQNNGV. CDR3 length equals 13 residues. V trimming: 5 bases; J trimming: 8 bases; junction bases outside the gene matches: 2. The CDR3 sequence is CASSLTGDSPLHF. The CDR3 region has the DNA TGTGCCAGCAGCCTGACAGGGGATTCACCCCTCCACTTT.

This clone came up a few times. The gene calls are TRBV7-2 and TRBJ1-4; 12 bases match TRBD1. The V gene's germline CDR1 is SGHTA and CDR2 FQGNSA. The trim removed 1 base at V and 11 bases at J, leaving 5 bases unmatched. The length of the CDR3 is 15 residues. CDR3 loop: CASSLGGTGGYKLFF. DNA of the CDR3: TGTGCCAGCAGCTTAGGCGGGACAGGGGGCTATAAACTGTTTTTT.

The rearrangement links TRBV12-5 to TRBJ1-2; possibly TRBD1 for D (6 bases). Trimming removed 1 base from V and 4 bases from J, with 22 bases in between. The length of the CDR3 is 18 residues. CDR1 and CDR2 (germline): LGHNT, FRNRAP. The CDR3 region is CASGLDTDLPPRGYGYTF. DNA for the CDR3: TGTGCTAGTGGTTTGGACACCGACCTTCCCCCCAGGGGCTATGGCTACACCTTC.

CDR3 in amino acids: CASSLSKLAGGQRSTDTQYF. The DNA for the CDR3 is TGCGCCAGCAGCTTGTCGAAACTAGCGGGGGGGCAGAGGAGCACAGATACGCAGTATTTT. The J gene is TRBJ2-3, the V gene TRBV5-1; 13 positions agree with TRBD2. The CDR3 sequence is 20 residues long. Germline CDR1 is SGHRS and CDR2 is YFSETQ. The V segment lost 1 base and the J segment 0 bases; nucleotides outside the gene matches: 11.

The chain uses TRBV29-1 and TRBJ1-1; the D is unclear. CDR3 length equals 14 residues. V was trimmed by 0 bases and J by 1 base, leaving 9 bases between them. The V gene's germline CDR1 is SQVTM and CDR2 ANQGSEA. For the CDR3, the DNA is TGCAGCGTTGAAGACTTTCGGGGGAACACTGAAGCTTTCTTT. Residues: CSVEDFRGNTEAFF.

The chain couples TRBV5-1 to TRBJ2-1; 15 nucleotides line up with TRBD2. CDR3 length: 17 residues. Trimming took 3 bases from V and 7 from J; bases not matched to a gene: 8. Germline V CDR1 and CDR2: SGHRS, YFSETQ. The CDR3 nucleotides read TGCGCCAGCAGCTCAGGACTAGCGGGAGGGCCTAGGAATGAGCAGTTCTTC. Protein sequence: CASSSGLAGGPRNEQFF.

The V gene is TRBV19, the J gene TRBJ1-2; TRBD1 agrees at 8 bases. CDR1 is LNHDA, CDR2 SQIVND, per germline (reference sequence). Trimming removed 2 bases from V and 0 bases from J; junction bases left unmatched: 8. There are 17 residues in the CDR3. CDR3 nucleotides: TGTGCCAGTAGTATATTAGGACAGGGACCAGCTAACTATGGCTACACCTTC. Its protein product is CASSILGQGPANYGYTF.

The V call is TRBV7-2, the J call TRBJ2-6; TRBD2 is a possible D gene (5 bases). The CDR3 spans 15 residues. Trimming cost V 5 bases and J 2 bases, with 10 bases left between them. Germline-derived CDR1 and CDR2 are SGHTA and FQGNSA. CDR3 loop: CASSPGGPGANVLTF. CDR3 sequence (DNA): TGTGCCAGCAGCCCTGGAGGACCTGGGGCCAACGTCCTGACTTTC. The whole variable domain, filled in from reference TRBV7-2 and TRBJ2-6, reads GAGVSQSPSNKVTEKGKDVELRCDPISGHTALYWYRQSLGQGLEFLIYFQGNSAPDKSGLPSDRFSAERTGGSVSTLTIQRTQQEDSAVYLCASSPGGPGANVLTFGAGSRLTVL.

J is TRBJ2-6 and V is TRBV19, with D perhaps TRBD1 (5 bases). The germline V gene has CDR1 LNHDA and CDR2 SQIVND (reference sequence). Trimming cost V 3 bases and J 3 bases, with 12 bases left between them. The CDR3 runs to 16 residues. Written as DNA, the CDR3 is TGTGCCAGTAGTATGTCCAGGGTAGATGGGGCCAACGTCCTGACTTTC. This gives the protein CASSMSRVDGANVLTF.

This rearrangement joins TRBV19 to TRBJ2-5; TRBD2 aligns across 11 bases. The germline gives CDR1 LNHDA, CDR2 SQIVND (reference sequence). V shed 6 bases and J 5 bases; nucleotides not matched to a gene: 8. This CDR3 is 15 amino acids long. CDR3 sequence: CASSILAGGIETQYF. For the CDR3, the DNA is TGTGCCAGTAGCATTCTAGCGGGGGGTATCGAGACCCAGTACTTC.

The CDR3 region is CATSDFVAGTYLQYF. CDR3 in DNA: TGTGCCACCAGTGATTTTGTAGCGGGCACTTATCTGCAGTACTTC. The chain uses TRBV24-1 and TRBJ2-7, with 7 bases aligning to TRBD2. CDR3 length: 15 amino acids. CDR1 KGHDR and CDR2 SFDVKD come from the germline V gene. Unmatched junction bases numbered 11, after V lost 1 base and J lost 9 bases.

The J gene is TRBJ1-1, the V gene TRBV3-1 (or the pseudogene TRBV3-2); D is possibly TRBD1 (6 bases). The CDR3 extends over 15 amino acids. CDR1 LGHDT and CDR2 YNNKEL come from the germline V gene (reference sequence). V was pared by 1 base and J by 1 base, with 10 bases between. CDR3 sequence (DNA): TGTGCCAGCAGCCAAGGCTCGACAGGGAACACTGAAGCTTTCTTT. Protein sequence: CASSQGSTGNTEAFF.

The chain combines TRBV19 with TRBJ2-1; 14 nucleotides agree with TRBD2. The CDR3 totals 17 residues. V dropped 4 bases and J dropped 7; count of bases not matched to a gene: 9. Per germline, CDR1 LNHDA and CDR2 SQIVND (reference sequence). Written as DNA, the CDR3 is TGTGCCAGTAGTAGAAAGACCGGGACTAGCGGGGGTAATGAGCAGTTCTTC. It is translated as CASSRKTGTSGGNEQFF.

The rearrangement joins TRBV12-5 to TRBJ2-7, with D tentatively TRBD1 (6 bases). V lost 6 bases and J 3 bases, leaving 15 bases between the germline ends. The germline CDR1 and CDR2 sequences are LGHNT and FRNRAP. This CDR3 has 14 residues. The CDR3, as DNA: TGTGCTAGTGGACCCCCTAAACAGGGCTACGAGCAGTACGTC. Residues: CASGPPKQGYEQYV.

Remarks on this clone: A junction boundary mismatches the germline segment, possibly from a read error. In nucleotides, the CDR3 is TGTGCCAGCAGCTCGAGGCCACTAGTCTTC. Translated: CASSSRPLVF. The rearrangement links TRBV7-8 to TRBJ2-1; TRBD2 might be the D (5 bases). The CDR3 consists of 10 residues. The germline V gene has CDR1 SGHVS and CDR2 FQNEAQ. Together with reference TRBV7-8 and TRBJ2-1, the CDR3 gives the full variable domain: GAGVSQSPRYKVAKRGQDVALRCDPISGHVSLFWYQQALGQGPEFLTYFQNEAQLDKSGLPSDRFFAERPEGSVSTLKIQRTQQEDSAVYLCASSSRPLVFGPGTRLTVL.

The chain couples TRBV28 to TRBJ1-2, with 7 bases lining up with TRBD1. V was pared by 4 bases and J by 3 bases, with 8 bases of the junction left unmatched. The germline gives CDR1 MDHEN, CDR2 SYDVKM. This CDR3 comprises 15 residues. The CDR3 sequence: CASSSPTGSDYGYTF. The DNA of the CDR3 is TGTGCCAGCAGTTCGCCGACAGGGTCGGACTATGGCTACACCTTC.

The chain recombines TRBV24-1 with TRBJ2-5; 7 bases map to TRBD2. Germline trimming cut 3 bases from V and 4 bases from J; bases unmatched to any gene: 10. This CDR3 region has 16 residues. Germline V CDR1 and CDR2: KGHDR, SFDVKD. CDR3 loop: CATSDPGPGRGETQYF. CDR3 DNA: TGTGCCACCAGTGATCCGGGGCCGGGGAGGGGAGAGACCCAGTACTTC.

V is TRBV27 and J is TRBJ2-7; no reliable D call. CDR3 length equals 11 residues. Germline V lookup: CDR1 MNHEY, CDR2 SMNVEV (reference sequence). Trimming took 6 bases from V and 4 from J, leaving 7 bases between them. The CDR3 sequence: CASSSGYEQYV. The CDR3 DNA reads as TGTGCCAGCAGCTCCGGTTACGAGCAGTACGTC.

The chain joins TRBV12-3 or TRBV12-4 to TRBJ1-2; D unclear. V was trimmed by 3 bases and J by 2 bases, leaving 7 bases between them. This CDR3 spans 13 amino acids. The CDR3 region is CASSLQNNYGYTF. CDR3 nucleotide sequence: TGTGCCAGCAGTTTGCAGAACAACTATGGCTACACCTTC.

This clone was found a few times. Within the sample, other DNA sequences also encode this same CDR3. In DNA, the CDR3 is TGTGCCAGCAGTGAATACAGGAGGAACACTGAAGCTTTCTTT. It yields the protein CASSEYRRNTEAFF. This chain joins TRBV2 and TRBJ1-1, with D possibly matching TRBD1 (5 bases). The germline gives CDR1 SNHLY, CDR2 FYNNEI. The CDR3 loop spans 14 amino acids. Between the trimmed V and J ends, which lost 2 bases and 1 base, there was a span of 8 bases. Variable domain in full (rest from reference TRBV2 and TRBJ1-1): EPEVTQTPSHQVTQMGQEVILRCVPISNHLYFYWYRQILGQKVEFLVSFYNNEISEKSEIFDDQFSVERPDGSNFTLKIRSTKLEDSAMYFCASSEYRRNTEAFFGQGTRLTVV.

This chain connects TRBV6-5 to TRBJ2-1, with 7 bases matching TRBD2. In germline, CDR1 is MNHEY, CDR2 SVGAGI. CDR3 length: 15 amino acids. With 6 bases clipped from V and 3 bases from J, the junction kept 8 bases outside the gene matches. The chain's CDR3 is CASRTGLSFYNEQFF. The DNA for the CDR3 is TGTGCCAGCAGAACGGGACTATCCTTCTACAATGAGCAGTTCTTC.

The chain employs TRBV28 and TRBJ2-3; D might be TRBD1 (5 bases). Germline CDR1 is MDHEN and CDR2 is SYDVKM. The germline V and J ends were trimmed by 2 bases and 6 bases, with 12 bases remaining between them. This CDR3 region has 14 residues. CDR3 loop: CASSLETARDTQYF. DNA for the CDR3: TGTGCCAGCAGTTTAGAGACAGCGAGGGATACGCAGTATTTT. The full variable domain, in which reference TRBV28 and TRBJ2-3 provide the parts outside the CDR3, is DVKVTQSSRYLVKRTGEKVFLECVQDMDHENMFWYRQDPGLGLRLIYFSYDVKMKEKGDIPEGYSVSREKKERFSLILESASTNQTSMYLCASSLETARDTQYFGPGTRLTVL.

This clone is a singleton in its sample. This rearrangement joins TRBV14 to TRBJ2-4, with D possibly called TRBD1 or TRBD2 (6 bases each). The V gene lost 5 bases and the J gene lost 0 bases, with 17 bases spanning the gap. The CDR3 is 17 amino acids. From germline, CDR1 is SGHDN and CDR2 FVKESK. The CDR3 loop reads CASSEGGLAPAKNIQYF. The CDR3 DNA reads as TGTGCCAGCAGCGAAGGGGGACTCGCCCCAGCCAAAAACATTCAGTACTTC.

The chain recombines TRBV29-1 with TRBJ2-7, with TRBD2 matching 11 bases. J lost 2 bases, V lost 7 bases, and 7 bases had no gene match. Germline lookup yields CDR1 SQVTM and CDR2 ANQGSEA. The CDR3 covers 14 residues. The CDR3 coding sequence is TGCAGCGCGAGGGGGACTAGCGGTACCTACGAGCAGTACTTC. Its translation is CSARGTSGTYEQYF.

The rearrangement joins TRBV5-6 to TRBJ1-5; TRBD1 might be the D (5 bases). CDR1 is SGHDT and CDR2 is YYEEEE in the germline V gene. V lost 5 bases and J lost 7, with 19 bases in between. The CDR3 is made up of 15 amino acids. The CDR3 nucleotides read TGTGCCAGCAGTTCACAGCGGGGGGTGAGGCAGCCCCAGCATTTT. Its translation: CASSSQRGVRQPQHF.

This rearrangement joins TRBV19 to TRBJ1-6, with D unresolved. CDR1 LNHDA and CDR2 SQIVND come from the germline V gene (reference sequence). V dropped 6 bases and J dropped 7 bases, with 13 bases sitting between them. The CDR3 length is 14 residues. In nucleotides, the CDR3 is TGTGCCAGTAGCTCAGCGGGGTGGAATTCACCCCTCCACTTT. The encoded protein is CASSSAGWNSPLHF.

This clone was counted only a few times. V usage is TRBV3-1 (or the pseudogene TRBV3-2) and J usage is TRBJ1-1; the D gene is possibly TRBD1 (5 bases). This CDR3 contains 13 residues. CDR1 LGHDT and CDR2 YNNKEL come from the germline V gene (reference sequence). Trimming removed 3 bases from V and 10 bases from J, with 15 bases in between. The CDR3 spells CASSQEPGYGAFF. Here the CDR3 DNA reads TGTGCCAGCAGCCAGGAACCAGGGTACGGAGCTTTCTTT.

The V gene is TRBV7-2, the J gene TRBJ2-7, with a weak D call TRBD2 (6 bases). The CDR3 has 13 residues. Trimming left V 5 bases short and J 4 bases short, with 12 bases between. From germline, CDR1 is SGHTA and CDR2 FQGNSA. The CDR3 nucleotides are TGTGCCAGCAGCAGGAGGGCGCGGTACGAGCAGTACTTC. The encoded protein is CASSRRARYEQYF.

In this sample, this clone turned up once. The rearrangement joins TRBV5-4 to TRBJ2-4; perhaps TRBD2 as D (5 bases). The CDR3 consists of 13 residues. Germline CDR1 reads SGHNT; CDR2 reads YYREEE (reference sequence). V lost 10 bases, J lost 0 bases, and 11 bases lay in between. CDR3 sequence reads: CAVTGVAKNIQYF. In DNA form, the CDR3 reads TGTGCCGTAACCGGGGTAGCCAAAAACATTCAGTACTTC.